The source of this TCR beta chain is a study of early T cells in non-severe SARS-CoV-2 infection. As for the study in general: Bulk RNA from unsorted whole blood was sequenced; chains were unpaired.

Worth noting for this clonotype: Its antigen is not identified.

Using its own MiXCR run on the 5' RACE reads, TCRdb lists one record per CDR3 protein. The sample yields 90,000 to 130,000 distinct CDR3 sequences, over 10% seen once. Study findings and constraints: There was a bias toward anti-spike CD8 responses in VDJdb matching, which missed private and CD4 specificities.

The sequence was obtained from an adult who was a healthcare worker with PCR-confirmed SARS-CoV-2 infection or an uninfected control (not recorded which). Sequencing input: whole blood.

The CDR3 DNA reads TGTGCCAGCAGCTTGGCCTTCGATGAAGAGACCCAGTACTTC. Protein sequence: CASSLAFDEETQYF. This rearrangement joins TRBV5-5 to TRBJ2-5; D gene unclear. The CDR3 contains 14 residues. The V end was cut by 0 bases, the J end by 3 bases, with 9 bases between. CDR1 is SGHKS, CDR2 YYEKEE, per germline (reference sequence).